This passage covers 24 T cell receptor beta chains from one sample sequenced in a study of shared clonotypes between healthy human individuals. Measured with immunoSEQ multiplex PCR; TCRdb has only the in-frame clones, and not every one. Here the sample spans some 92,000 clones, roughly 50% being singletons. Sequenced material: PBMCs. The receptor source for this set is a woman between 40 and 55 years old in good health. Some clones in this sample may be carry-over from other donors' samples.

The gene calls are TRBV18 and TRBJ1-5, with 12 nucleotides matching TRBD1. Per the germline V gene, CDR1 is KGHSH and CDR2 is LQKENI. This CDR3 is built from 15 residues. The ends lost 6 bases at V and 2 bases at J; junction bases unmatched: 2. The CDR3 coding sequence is TGTGCCAGCTCCGGGACAGGGGGCGGCAATCAGCCCCAGCATTTT. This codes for CASSGTGGGNQPQHF.

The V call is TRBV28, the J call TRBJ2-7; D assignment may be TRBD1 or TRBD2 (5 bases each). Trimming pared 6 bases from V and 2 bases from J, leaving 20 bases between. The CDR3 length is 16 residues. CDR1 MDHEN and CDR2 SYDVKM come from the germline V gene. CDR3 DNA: TGTGCCAGCAGGCCTGCCACGGGGCTCCCGCCCTACGAGCAGTACTTC. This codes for CASRPATGLPPYEQYF.

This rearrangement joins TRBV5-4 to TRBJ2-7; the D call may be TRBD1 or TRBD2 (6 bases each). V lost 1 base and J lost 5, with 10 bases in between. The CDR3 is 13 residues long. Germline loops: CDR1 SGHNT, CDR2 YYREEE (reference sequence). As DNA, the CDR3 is TGTGCCAGCAGCTTGAGGGGGGCGCACGAGCAGTACTTC. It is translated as CASSLRGAHEQYF. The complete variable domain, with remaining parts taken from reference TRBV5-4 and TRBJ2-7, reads ETGVTQSPTHLIKTRGQQVTLRCSSQSGHNTVSWYQQALGQGPQFIFQYYREEENGRGNFPPRFSGLQFPNYSSELNVNALELDDSALYLCASSLRGAHEQYFGPGTRLTVT.

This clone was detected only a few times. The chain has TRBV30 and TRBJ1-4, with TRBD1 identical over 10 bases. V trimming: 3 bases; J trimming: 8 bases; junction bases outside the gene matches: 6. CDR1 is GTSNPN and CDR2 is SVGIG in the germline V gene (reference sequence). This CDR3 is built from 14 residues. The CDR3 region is CAWSDRQGAEKLFF. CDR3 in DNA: TGTGCCTGGAGCGACCGACAGGGGGCGGAAAAACTGTTTTTT.

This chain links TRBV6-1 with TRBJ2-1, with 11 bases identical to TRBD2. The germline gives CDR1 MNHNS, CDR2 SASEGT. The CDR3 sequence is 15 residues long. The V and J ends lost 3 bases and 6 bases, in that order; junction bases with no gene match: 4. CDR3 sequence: CASSEGLADINEQFF. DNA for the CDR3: TGTGCCAGCAGTGAGGGACTAGCGGATATCAATGAGCAGTTCTTC.

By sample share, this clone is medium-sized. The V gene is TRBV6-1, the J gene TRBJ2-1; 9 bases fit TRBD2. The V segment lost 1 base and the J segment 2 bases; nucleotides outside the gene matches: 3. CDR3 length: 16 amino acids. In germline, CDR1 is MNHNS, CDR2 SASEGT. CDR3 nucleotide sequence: TGTGCCAGCAGTGAAGAGGGCGGGAGGGCCTACAATGAGCAGTTCTTC. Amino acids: CASSEEGGRAYNEQFF.

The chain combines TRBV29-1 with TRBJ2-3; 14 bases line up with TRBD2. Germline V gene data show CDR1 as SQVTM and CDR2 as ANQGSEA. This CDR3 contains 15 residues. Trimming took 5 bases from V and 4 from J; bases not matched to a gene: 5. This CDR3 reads CSVLGLAGEPDTQYF. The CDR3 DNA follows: TGCAGCGTTTTGGGACTAGCGGGAGAGCCAGATACGCAGTATTTT.

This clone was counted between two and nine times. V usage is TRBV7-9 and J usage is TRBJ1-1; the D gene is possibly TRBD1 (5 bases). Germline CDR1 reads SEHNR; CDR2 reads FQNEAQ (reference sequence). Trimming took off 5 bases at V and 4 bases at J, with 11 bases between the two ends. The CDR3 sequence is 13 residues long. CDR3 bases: TGTGCCAGCAGCCCCCCCGGGGGCACTGAAGCTTTCTTT. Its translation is CASSPPGGTEAFF.

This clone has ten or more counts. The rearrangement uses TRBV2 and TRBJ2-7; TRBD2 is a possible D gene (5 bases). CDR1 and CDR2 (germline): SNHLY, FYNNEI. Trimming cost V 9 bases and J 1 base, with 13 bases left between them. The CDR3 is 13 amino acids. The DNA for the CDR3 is TGTGCCAGTGGCGGAGGCCCATCCTACGAGCAGTACTTC. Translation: CASGGGPSYEQYF.

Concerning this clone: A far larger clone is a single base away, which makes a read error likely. The CDR3 DNA sequence: TGCAGCGTTGAACCTTCCCACTTGATGTCGGATATGAACACTGAAGCTTTCTTT. Translated: CSVEPSHLMSDMNTEAFF. This chain links TRBV29-1 with TRBJ1-1, with D uncertain. CDR3 size: 18 residues. CDR1 is SQVTM and CDR2 is ANQGSEA in the germline V gene. Between the trimmed V and J ends, which lost 2 bases and 0 bases, there was a span of 22 bases. Filled out from reference TRBV29-1 and TRBJ1-1, the complete variable domain reads SAVISQKPSRDICQRGTSLTIQCQVDSQVTMMFWYRQQPGQSLTLIATANQGSEATYESGFVIDKFPISRPNLTFSTLTVSNMSPEDSSIYLCSVEPSHLMSDMNTEAFFGQGTRLTVV.

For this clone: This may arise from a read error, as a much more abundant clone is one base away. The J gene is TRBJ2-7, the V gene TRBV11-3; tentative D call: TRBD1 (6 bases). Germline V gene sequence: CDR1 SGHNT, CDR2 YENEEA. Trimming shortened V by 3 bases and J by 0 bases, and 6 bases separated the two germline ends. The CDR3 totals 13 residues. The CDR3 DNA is TGTGCCAGCAGCTTGGACAGCTCCTACGAGCAGTACTTC. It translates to CASSLDSSYEQYF.

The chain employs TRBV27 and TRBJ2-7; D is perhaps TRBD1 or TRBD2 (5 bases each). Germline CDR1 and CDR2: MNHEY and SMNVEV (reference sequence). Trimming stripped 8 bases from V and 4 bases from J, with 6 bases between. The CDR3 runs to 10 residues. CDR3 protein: CASWGYEQYF. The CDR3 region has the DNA TGTGCCAGCTGGGGGTACGAGCAGTACTTC.

The CDR3: CASRGQGKETQYF. CDR3 bases: TGTGCCAGCAGGGGACAGGGGAAAGAGACCCAGTACTTC. V gene TRBV6-6 combines with J gene TRBJ2-5; 10 bases are shared with TRBD1. Germline CDR1 reads MNHNY; CDR2 reads SVGAGI (reference sequence). This CDR3 comprises 13 residues. With V trimmed by 6 bases and J by 3 bases, 1 base remained unmatched.

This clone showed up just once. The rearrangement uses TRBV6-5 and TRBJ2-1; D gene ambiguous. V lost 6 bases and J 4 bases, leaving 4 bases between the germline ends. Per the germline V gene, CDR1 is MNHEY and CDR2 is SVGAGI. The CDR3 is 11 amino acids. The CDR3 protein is CASRTYNEQFF. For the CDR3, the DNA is TGTGCCAGCAGAACATACAATGAGCAGTTCTTC.

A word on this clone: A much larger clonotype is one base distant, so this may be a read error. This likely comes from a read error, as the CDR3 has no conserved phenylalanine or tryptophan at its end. CDR3 residues: CASLGGGKCNQPQHS. CDR3 coding DNA: TGCGCCAGCTTGGGGGGGGGCAAATGCAATCAGCCCCAGCATTCT. This chain connects TRBV23-1 to TRBJ1-5, with D maybe TRBD1 (6 bases). TRBV23-1 counts as an open reading frame of uncertain function. This CDR3 has 15 amino acids. Between the trimmed V and J ends, which lost 8 bases and 2 bases, there was a span of 16 bases.

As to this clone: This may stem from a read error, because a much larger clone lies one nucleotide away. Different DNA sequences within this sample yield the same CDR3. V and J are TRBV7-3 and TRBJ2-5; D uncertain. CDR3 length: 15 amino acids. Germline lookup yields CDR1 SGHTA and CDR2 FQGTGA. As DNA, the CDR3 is TGTGCCAGTAGCTTATGGGGATCGAAAGAAGAGACCCAGTACTTC. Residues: CASSLWGSKEETQYF.

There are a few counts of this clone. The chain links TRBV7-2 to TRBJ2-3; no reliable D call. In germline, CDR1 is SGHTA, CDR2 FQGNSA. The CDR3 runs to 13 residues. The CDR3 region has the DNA TGTGTTGGGGTAAATAGACGCACAGATACGCAGTATTTT. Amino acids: CVGVNRRTDTQYF.

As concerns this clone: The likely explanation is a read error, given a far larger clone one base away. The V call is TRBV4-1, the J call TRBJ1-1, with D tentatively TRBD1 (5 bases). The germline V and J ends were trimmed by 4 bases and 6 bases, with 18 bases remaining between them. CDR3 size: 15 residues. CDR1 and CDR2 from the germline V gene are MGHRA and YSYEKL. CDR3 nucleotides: TGCGCCAGCAGCCCGTTCAGCGGGGACGGCGCTGAAGCTTTCTTT. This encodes CASSPFSGDGAEAFF.

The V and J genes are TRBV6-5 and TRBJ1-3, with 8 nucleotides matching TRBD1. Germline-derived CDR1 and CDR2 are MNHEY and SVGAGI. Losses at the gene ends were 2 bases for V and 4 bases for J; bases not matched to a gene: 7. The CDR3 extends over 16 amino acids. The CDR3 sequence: CASSYARDRQGNTIYF. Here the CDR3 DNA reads TGTGCCAGCAGTTACGCCCGGGACAGGCAAGGAAACACCATATATTTT.

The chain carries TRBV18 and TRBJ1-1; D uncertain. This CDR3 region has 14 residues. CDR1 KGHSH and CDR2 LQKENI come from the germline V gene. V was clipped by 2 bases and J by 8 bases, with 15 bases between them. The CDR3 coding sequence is TGTGCCAGCTCACCAGCCGTCGTGGGGAAAGAAGCTTTCTTT. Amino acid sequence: CASSPAVVGKEAFF. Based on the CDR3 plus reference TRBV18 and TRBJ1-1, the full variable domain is NAGVMQNPRHLVRRRGQEARLRCSPMKGHSHVYWYRQLPEEGLKFMVYLQKENIIDESGMPKERFSAEFPKEGPSILRIQQVVRGDSAAYFCASSPAVVGKEAFFGQGTRLTVV.

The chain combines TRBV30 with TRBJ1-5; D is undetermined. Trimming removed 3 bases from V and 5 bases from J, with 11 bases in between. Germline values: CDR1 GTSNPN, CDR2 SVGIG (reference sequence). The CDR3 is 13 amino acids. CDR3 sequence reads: CAWSPQVDQPQHF. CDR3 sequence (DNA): TGTGCCTGGAGCCCTCAAGTGGATCAGCCCCAGCATTTT.

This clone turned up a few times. CDR3 nucleotides: TGTGCCAGCAGTGAAGCGCGACAGGTGGTGCAGTACTTC. Translated, it gives CASSEARQVVQYF. The V and J genes are TRBV6-1 and TRBJ2-7, with D possibly TRBD1 on 6 matching bases. The V gene lost 0 bases and the J gene lost 9 bases, with 12 bases spanning the gap. The CDR3 runs to 13 residues. Germline CDR1 and CDR2: MNHNS and SASEGT.

The CDR3, as DNA: TGCAGCGGTCAGGGGGACTACAATGAGCAGTTCTTC. Its translation: CSGQGDYNEQFF. The gene calls are TRBV29-1 and TRBJ2-1; 7 bases map to TRBD1. Germline V lookup: CDR1 SQVTM, CDR2 ANQGSEA. The CDR3 loop spans 12 amino acids. J was trimmed by 3 bases and V by 7 bases; bases with no gene match: 3.

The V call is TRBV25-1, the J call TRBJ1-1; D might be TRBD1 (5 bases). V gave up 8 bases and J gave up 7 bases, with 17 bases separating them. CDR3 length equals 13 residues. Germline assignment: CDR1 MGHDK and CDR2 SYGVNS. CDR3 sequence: CASSPGGAYEAFF. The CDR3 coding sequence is TGTGCCAGCTCCCCGGGAGGGGCCTATGAAGCTTTCTTT. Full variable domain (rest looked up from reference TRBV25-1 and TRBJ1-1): EADIYQTPRYLVIGTGKKITLECSQTMGHDKMYWYQQDPGMELHLIHYSYGVNSTEKGDLSSESTVSRIRTEHFPLTLESARPSHTSQYLCASSPGGAYEAFFGQGTRLTVV.